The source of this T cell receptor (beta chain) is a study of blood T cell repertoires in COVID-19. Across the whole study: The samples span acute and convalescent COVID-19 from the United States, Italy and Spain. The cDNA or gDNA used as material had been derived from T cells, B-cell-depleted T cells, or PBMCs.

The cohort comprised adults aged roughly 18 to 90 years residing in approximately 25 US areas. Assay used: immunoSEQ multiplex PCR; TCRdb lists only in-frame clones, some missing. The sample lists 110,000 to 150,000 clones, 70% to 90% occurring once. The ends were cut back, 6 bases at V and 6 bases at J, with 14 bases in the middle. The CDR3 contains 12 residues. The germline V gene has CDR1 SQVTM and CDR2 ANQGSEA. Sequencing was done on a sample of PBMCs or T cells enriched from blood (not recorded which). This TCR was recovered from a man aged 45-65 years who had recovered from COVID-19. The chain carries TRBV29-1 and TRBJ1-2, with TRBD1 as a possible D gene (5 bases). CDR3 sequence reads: CSVKGREDGYTF. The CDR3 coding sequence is TGCAGCGTGAAGGGGCGGGAGGATGGCTACACCTTC. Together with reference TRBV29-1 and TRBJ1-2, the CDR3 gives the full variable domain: SAVISQKPSRDICQRGTSLTIQCQVDSQVTMMFWYRQQPGQSLTLIATANQGSEATYESGFVIDKFPISRPNLTFSTLTVSNMSPEDSSIYLCSVKGREDGYTFGSGTRLTVV.